A single sample gave rise to the 18 T cell receptor beta chains below, sequenced in a study of T-cell memory formation after mild COVID-19. TCRdb ran MiXCR on the 5' RACE reads and lists one entry per CDR3 protein. Among about 400,000 distinct CDR3 sequences listed, approximately 24% were seen once. The sequenced sample was PBMCs or a T cell subset sorted from them (not recorded which). The receptors were gathered from an adult woman who had mild COVID-19 (a few samples of this study predate the infection). Cell type and time point are not known.

This clonotype was found a few times. This CDR3 reads CASSPGTLVAGANVLTF. The CDR3 DNA follows: TGTGCCAGCAGCCCCGGGACATTAGTTGCTGGGGCCAACGTCCTGACTTTC. The chain combines TRBV5-4 with TRBJ2-6; tentative D call: TRBD1 (6 bases). There are 17 residues in the CDR3. The germline V gene has CDR1 SGHNT and CDR2 YYREEE (reference sequence). The V end lost 4 bases, the J end lost 2 bases, and 16 bases lay between the germline ends.

This clonotype has more than one count but fewer than ten. Written as DNA, the CDR3 is TGTGCCAGCAGCCCCGGGACCGTTAATGAGCAGTTCTTC. It is translated as CASSPGTVNEQFF. This chain connects TRBV7-3 to TRBJ2-1; D tentatively reads TRBD1 or TRBD2 (5 bases each). The CDR3 has 13 residues. From germline, CDR1 is SGHTA and CDR2 FQGTGA. Trimming cost V 5 bases and J 7 bases, with 12 bases left between them.

The chain carries TRBV13 and TRBJ2-2; 8 bases agree with TRBD1. The V gene's germline CDR1 is PRHDT and CDR2 FYEKMQ (reference sequence). Losses at the gene ends were 5 bases for V and 5 bases for J; bases not matched to a gene: 4. This CDR3 is 14 amino acids long. For the CDR3, the DNA is TGTGCCAGCAGCCCGACAGGGGTTACCGGGGAGCTGTTTTTT. This codes for CASSPTGVTGELFF.

V gene TRBV3-1 combines with J gene TRBJ2-1; the D gene is possibly TRBD2 (6 bases). Trimming left V 1 base short and J 3 bases short, with 13 bases between. This CDR3 is 16 amino acids long. In germline, CDR1 is LGHDT, CDR2 YNNKEL (reference sequence). CDR3 DNA sequence: TGTGCCAGCAGCCAAGCAGGGACTCGGGTCTACAATGAGCAGTTCTTC. Residues: CASSQAGTRVYNEQFF.

This clonotype was observed a handful of times. The rearrangement uses TRBV5-1 and TRBJ2-7; 10 nucleotides line up with TRBD1. The CDR3 is made up of 14 amino acids. The junction had 6 bases not matched to a gene; V was cut back by 4 bases and J by 5 bases. From germline, CDR1 is SGHRS and CDR2 YFSETQ. Written as DNA, the CDR3 is TGCGCCAGCAGCGCCCCGGGACAGGGGCACGAGCAGTACTTC. Amino acid sequence: CASSAPGQGHEQYF.

There are a few counts of this clonotype. The chain uses TRBV7-8 and TRBJ1-1; D gene uncertain. The CDR3 covers 15 residues. Germline loops: CDR1 SGHVS, CDR2 FQNEAQ. Trimming removed 5 bases from V and 0 bases from J, with 13 bases in between. The CDR3 spells CASSLLRMMNTEAFF. CDR3 DNA sequence: TGTGCCAGCAGCCTATTACGGATGATGAACACTGAAGCTTTCTTT.

This clonotype has a handful of counts. The CDR3, as DNA: TGTGCCAGCAGCGTAGATGTAGTTCGGGGACAGGGTATTGCAGATACGCAGTATTTT. This sequence encodes CASSVDVVRGQGIADTQYF. The chain couples TRBV9 to TRBJ2-3, with 9 bases lining up with TRBD1. Germline-derived CDR1 and CDR2 are SGDLS and YYNGEE. The CDR3 sequence is 19 residues long. Germline trimming cut 0 bases from V and 4 bases from J; bases unmatched to any gene: 15. The full variable domain, completed using reference TRBV9 and TRBJ2-3, is DSGVTQTPKHLITATGQRVTLRCSPRSGDLSVYWYQQSLDQGLQFLIQYYNGEERAKGNILERFSAQQFPDLHSELNLSSLELGDSALYFCASSVDVVRGQGIADTQYFGPGTRLTVL.

This clonotype was counted ten times or more. J is TRBJ2-1 and V is TRBV20-1; 8 nucleotides match TRBD1. V was clipped by 1 base and J by 10 bases; unmatched bases: 9. CDR3 length equals 14 residues. CDR1 is DFQATT and CDR2 is SNEGSKA in the germline V gene (reference sequence). CDR3 bases: TGCAGTGCTAGAGGGTGGCAGGGGGCACGGGAGCAGTTCTTC. It specifies CSARGWQGAREQFF.

The chain links TRBV9 to TRBJ2-2, with D perhaps being TRBD1 or TRBD2 (5 bases each). The V gene lost 1 base and the J gene lost 5 bases, with 15 bases spanning the gap. Germline V gene data show CDR1 as SGDLS and CDR2 as YYNGEE. The CDR3 loop spans 16 amino acids. CDR3 region: CASSVRDGRGTGELFF. The CDR3 region has the DNA TGTGCCAGCAGCGTACGGGACGGCCGAGGGACCGGGGAGCTGTTTTTT.

The CDR3 sequence: CSAPRAGDAGELFF. The DNA of the CDR3 is TGCAGTGCTCCTAGGGCAGGGGACGCCGGGGAGCTGTTTTTT. The V gene is TRBV20-1, the J gene TRBJ2-2, with D possibly matching TRBD1 (6 bases). The CDR3 spans 14 residues. Germline V CDR1 and CDR2: DFQATT, SNEGSKA (reference sequence). Trimming removed 5 bases from V and 6 bases from J, with 16 bases in between.

The chain employs TRBV10-2 and TRBJ1-4; D might be TRBD1 (6 bases). V gave up 6 bases and J gave up 8 bases, with 10 bases separating them. The CDR3 runs to 12 residues. Germline CDR1 and CDR2: WSHSY and SAAADI. The CDR3: CASRTGGEKLFF. The CDR3 coding sequence is TGCGCCAGCAGGACAGGAGGAGAAAAACTGTTTTTT.

The chain carries TRBV29-1 and TRBJ1-1; D perhaps matches TRBD1 (6 bases). Trimming removed 7 bases from V and 1 base from J, with 13 bases in between. The CDR3 is made up of 13 amino acids. Per the germline V gene, CDR1 is SQVTM and CDR2 is ANQGSEA. Here the CDR3 reads CSERRGRNTEAFF. CDR3 bases: TGCAGCGAAAGACGGGGGCGGAACACTGAAGCTTTCTTT.

Only a few counts were recorded for this clonotype. The chain recombines TRBV7-8 with TRBJ2-2; TRBD1 might be the D (6 bases). The CDR3 has 15 residues. The V gene lost 6 bases and the J gene lost 4 bases, with 15 bases spanning the gap. Looked up from germline, CDR1 is SGHVS and CDR2 is FQNEAQ. The CDR3 protein is CASRLQGGLTGELFF. In DNA, the CDR3 is TGTGCCAGCAGGTTACAGGGTGGGCTCACCGGGGAGCTGTTTTTT.

CDR3 protein: CASSFSTAFNYEQYF. The DNA of the CDR3 is TGTGCCAGCAGCTTCTCGACAGCCTTTAACTACGAGCAGTACTTC. The chain couples TRBV11-2 to TRBJ2-7, with D perhaps matching TRBD1 (5 bases). The ends were cut back, 3 bases at V and 3 bases at J, with 15 bases in the middle. The CDR3 loop spans 15 amino acids. Germline V gives CDR1 SGHAT, CDR2 FQNNGV.

V is TRBV4-1 and J is TRBJ2-3; TRBD2 agrees at 11 bases. The CDR3 is made up of 17 amino acids. Germline CDR1 reads MGHRA; CDR2 reads YSYEKL. Trimming removed 3 bases from V and 6 bases from J; junction bases left unmatched: 11. CDR3 nucleotide sequence: TGCGCCAGCAGCCAGATACTAGCGGGAGTCTTTTTCGATACGCAGTATTTT. This translates into CASSQILAGVFFDTQYF.

The genes are TRBV27 and TRBJ2-1; 8 bases align to TRBD2. The CDR3 consists of 17 residues. Germline values: CDR1 MNHEY, CDR2 SMNVEV (reference sequence). V was clipped by 4 bases and J by 3 bases; unmatched bases: 11. Here the CDR3 DNA reads TGTGCCAGCAGTTCCCAAGAGTGGCGGGGGGTCTACAATGAGCAGTTCTTC. Its protein product is CASSSQEWRGVYNEQFF.

The rearrangement links TRBV5-5 to TRBJ2-3; no clear D gene. Germline loops: CDR1 SGHKS, CDR2 YYEKEE (reference sequence). This CDR3 region has 15 residues. V dropped 4 bases and J dropped 0 bases, with 12 bases sitting between them. This CDR3 is CASSLEVVSTDTQYF. The CDR3 DNA reads TGTGCCAGCAGCCTAGAGGTGGTTAGCACAGATACGCAGTATTTT.

Only a few counts were recorded for this clonotype. V is TRBV9 and J is TRBJ2-3; 8 positions agree with TRBD1. CDR1 SGDLS and CDR2 YYNGEE come from the germline V gene. This CDR3 spans 15 amino acids. With 3 bases clipped from V and 2 bases from J, the junction kept 5 bases outside the gene matches. CDR3 coding DNA: TGTGCCAGCAGCGCCGGACAGGGCCTCACAGATACGCAGTATTTT. It codes for CASSAGQGLTDTQYF.